This T cell receptor (beta chain) was documented in a study of T cells after yellow fever vaccination. Study-wide background: SMART-Seq v4 Ultra Low Input prepared the low-cell-number fractions. Study-wide findings and caveats: Most primary-vaccination clones recurred post-booster (roughly 96% CD4, 88% CD8).

In its sample, this clonotype was seen a few times. What it recognizes is unknown. The CDR3 has 15 residues. Trimming pared 1 base from V and 7 bases from J, leaving 16 bases between. It was through 5'RACE template switching that TCR cDNA was made, with a universal primer site and UMIs added. MiXCR, run by TCRdb on the 5' RACE reads, gives a single entry per CDR3 protein. The table lists about 300,000 distinct CDR3 sequences, 6.5% to 8.5% of them singletons. This sequence joins TRBV12-3 or TRBV12-4 and TRBJ1-1, with a tentative D call TRBD1 (6 bases). This TCR was sampled from a man aged 18 to 29 who received the YFV17D yellow fever vaccine. The specimen comprised PBMCs, sampled roughly 47 days after the first yellow fever vaccination. The CDR3 protein is CASSLGPGAGYEAFF. In nucleotides, the CDR3 is TGTGCCAGCAGTTTAGGACCGGGGGCCGGATATGAAGCTTTCTTT.